Here is one T cell receptor beta chain with its context. Antigen unknown. Other DNA variants within this sample encode the same CDR3. These data are taken from a study of a mutant IDH1 vaccine in newly diagnosed glioma. About the research overall: Patients under treatment included about 60% males and 37.5% females and had a mean age of approximately 40 years. In the visit schedule, V12 fell in week 35, while V13 fell in week 47. Study-level findings and limits: Across multiple MHC alleles, 93.3% of patients had vaccine-induced responses.

Here immunoSEQ multiplex PCR was the method, and the copy in TCRdb shows in-frame clones only, minus some. The data show more than 45,000 clones, approximately 90% seen once. Time point of the sample: week 35, safety follow-up. The content of each vaccine dose was 300 ug of mutant IDH1 20-mer peptide, and topical imiquimod accompanied it. The material sequenced was PBMCs, taken from a glioma patient whose treatment included an IDH1 peptide vaccine. This TCR was recovered from a woman in her thirties or forties with glioma.

In DNA form, the CDR3 reads TGTGCCAGCAGCTTAGAGGGGGGGAGCGCTCAGCCCCAGCATTTT. Translating gives CASSLEGGSAQPQHF. This chain joins TRBV7-2 and TRBJ1-5; D is possibly TRBD1 (6 bases). The CDR3 has 15 residues. Germline CDR1 is SGHTA and CDR2 is FQGNSA. V was clipped by 1 base and J by 6 bases, with 13 bases between them.